This T cell receptor (beta chain) stems from a study of T cell changes during pregnancy in multiple sclerosis. In germline, CDR1 is LGHNT, CDR2 FRNRAP. Deletions cut 0 bases from V and 5 bases from J, with 4 bases between. This CDR3 is 12 amino acids long. Libraries were prepared by immunoSEQ multiplex PCR; TCRdb keeps only in-frame clonotypes and omits some of them. The sample shows about 30,000 clones, just over 90% of them seen only once. V is TRBV12-5 and J is TRBJ2-5; D gene ambiguous. The TCR originated in a female donor with multiple sclerosis, enrolled in a pregnancy study. The sample was CD4+ T cells from peripheral blood mononuclear cells, taken after pregnancy. CDR3 protein: CASGLVSETQYF. CDR3 nucleotides: TGTGCTAGTGGTTTGGTATCGGAGACCCAGTACTTC.